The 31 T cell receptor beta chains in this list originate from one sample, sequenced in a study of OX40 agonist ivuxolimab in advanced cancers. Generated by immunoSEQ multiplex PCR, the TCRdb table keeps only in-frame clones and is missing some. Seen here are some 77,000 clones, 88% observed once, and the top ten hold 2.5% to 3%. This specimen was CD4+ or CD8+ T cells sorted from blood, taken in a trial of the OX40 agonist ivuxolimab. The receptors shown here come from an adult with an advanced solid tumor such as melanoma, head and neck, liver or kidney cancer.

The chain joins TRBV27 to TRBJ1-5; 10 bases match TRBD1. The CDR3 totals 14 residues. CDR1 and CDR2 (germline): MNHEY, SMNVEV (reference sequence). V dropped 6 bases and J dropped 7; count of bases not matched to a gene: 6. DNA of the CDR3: TGTGCCAGCAGCCTGACAGGGGGCGGACAGCCCCAGCATTTT. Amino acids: CASSLTGGGQPQHF.

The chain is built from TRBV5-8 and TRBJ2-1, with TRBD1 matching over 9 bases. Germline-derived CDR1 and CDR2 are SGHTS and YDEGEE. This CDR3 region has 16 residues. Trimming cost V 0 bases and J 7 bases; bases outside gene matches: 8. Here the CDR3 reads CASSLGTGGGLNEQFF. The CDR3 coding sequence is TGTGCCAGCAGCTTGGGAACAGGGGGCGGGTTGAATGAGCAGTTCTTC. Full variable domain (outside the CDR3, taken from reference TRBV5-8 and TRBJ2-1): EAGVTQSPTHLIKTRGQQATLRCSPISGHTSVYWYQQALGLGLQFLLWYDEGEERNRGNFPPRFSGRQFPNYSSELNVNALELEDSALYLCASSLGTGGGLNEQFFGPGTRLTVL.

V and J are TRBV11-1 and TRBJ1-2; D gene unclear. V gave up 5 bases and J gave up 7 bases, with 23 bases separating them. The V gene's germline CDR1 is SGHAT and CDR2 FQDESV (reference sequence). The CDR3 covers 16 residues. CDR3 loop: CASSPPDGGGIGGYTF. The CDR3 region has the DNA TGTGCCAGCAGCCCCCCTGATGGAGGTGGGATTGGTGGCTACACCTTC.

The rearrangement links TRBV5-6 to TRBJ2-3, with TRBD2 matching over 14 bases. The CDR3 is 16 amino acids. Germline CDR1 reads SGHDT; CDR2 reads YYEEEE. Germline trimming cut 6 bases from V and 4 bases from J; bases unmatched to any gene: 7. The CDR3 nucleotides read TGTGCCAGCAACAGACTAGCGGGGGGGTCCCCAGATACGCAGTATTTT. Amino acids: CASNRLAGGSPDTQYF.

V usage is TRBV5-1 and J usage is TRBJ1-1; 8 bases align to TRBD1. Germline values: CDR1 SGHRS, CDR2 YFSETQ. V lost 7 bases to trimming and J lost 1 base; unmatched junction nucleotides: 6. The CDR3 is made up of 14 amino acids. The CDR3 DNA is TGCGCCAGCCGCGGGACAGGCACGAACACTGAAGCTTTCTTT. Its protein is CASRGTGTNTEAFF.

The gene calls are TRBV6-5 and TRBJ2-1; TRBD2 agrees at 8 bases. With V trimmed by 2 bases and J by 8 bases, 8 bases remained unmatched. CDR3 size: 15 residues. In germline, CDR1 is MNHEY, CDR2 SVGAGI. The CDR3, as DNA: TGTGCCAGCAGTTACGAACGGGGGGGCCCTGATGAGCAGTTCTTC. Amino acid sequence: CASSYERGGPDEQFF.

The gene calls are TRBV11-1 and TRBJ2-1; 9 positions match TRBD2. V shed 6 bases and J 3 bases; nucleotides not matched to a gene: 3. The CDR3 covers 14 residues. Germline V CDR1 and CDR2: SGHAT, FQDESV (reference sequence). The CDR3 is CASRKREVYNEQFF. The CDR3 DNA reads TGTGCCAGCAGGAAGCGGGAGGTCTACAATGAGCAGTTCTTC.

The CDR3 coding sequence is TGTGCCAGCAGAGATCCGGGACTAGCCGGCTACGAGCAGTACTTC. It codes for CASRDPGLAGYEQYF. This chain uses TRBV6-6 with TRBJ2-7, with 9 bases identical to TRBD2. The CDR3 is 15 amino acids. The germline V gene has CDR1 MNHNY and CDR2 SVGAGI (reference sequence). Trimming cost V 6 bases and J 3 bases; bases outside gene matches: 9.

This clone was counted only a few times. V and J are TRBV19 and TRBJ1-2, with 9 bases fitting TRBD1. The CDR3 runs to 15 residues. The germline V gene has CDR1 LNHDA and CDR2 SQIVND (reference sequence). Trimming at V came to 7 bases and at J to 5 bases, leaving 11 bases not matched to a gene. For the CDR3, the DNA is TGTGCCAGTAATCGGGACAGGGAGTCCCCTTATGGCTACACCTTC. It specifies CASNRDRESPYGYTF.

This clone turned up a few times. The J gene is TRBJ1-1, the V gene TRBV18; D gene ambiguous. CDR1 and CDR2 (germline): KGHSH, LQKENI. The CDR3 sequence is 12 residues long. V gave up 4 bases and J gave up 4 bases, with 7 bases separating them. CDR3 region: CASSQGSTEAFF. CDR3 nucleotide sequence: TGTGCCAGCTCACAGGGTAGCACTGAAGCTTTCTTT.

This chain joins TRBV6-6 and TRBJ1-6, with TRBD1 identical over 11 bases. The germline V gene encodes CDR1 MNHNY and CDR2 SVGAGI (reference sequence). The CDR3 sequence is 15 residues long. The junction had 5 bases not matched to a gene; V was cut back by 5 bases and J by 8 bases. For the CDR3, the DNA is TGTGCCAGCAGTCACGGACAGGGGGCGTATTCACCCCTCCACTTT. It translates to CASSHGQGAYSPLHF.

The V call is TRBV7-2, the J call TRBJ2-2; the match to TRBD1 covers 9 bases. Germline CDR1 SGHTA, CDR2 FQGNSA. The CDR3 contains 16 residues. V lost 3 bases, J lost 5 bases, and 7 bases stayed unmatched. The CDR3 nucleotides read TGTGCCAGCAGCTTCACGACAGGGGGTACGACCGGGGAGCTGTTTTTT. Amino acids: CASSFTTGGTTGELFF.

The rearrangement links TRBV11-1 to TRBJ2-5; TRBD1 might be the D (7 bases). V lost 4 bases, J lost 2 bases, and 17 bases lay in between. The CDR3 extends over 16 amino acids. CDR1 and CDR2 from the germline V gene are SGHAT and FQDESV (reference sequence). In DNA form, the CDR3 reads TGTGCCAGCAGCTCCCGGACAGGAGGGGGGCAAGAGACCCAGTACTTC. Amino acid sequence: CASSSRTGGGQETQYF. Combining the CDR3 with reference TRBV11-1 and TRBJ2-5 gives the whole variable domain EAEVAQSPRYKITEKSQAVAFWCDPISGHATLYWYRQILGQGPELLVQFQDESVVDDSQLPKDRFSAERLKGVDSTLKIQPAELGDSAMYLCASSSRTGGGQETQYFGPGTRLLVL.

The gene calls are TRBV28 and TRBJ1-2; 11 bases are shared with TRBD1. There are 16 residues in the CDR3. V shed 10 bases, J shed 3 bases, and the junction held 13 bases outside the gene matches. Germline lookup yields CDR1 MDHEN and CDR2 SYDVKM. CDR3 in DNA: TGTGCCATCGGGAGGACAGGGGGCTTTGGGGACTATGGCTACACCTTC. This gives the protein CAIGRTGGFGDYGYTF.

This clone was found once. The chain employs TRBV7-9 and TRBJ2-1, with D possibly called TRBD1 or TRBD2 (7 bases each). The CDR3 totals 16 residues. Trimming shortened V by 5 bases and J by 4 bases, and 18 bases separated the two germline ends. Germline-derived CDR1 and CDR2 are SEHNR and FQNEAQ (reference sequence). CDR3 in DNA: TGTGCCAGCAGCGGGCCCCAGGGGGGGCTTTACAATGAGCAGTTCTTC. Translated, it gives CASSGPQGGLYNEQFF.

The CDR3: CASSVDEGAYEQYF. For the CDR3, the DNA is TGTGCCAGCAGCGTAGACGAGGGAGCCTACGAGCAGTACTTC. The J gene is TRBJ2-7, the V gene TRBV9, with a possible D match to TRBD2 (5 bases). Between the trimmed V and J ends, which lost 0 bases and 2 bases, there was a span of 9 bases. The V gene's germline CDR1 is SGDLS and CDR2 YYNGEE. The CDR3 is 14 residues long.

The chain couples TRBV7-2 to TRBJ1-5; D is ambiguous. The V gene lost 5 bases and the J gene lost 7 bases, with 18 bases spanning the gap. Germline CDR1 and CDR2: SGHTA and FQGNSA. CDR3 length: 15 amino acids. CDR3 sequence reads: CASSSRAGGRQPQHF. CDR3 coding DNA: TGTGCCAGCAGCAGCCGGGCAGGCGGGCGCCAGCCCCAGCATTTT.

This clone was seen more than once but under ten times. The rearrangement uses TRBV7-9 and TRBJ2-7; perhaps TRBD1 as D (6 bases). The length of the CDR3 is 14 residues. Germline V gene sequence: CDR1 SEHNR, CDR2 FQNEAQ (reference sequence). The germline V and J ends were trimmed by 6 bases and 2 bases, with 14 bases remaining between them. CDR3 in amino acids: CASSPRTAPYEQYF. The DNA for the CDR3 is TGTGCCAGCAGTCCTAGGACAGCCCCCTACGAGCAGTACTTC.

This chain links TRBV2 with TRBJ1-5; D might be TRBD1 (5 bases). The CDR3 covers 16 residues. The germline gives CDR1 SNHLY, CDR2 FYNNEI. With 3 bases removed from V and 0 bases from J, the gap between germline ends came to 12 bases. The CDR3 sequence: CASSEGPDASNQPQHF. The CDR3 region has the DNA TGTGCCAGCAGTGAGGGGCCCGACGCTAGCAATCAGCCCCAGCATTTT.

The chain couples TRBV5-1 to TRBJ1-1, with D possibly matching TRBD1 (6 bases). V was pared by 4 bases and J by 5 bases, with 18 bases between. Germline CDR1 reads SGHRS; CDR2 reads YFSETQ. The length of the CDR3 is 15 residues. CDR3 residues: CASSADQGKKTEAFF. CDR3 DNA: TGCGCCAGCAGCGCCGACCAGGGGAAAAAAACTGAAGCTTTCTTT. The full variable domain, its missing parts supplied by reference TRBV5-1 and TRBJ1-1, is KAGVTQTPRYLIKTRGQQVTLSCSPISGHRSVSWYQQTPGQGLQFLFEYFSETQRNKGNFPGRFSGRQFSNSRSEMNVSTLELGDSALYLCASSADQGKKTEAFFGQGTRLTVV.

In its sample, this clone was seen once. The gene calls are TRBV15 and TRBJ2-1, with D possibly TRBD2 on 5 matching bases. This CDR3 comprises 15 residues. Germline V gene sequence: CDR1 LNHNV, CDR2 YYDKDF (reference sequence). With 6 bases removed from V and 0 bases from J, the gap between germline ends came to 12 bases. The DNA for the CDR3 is TGTGCCACCAGGATGGACCTAGCCTCCTACAATGAGCAGTTCTTC. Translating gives CATRMDLASYNEQFF.

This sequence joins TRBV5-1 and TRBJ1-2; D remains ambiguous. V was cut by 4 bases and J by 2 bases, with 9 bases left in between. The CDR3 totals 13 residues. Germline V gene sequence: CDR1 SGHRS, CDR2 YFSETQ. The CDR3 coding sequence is TGCGCCAGCAGCCCCAGAGCCAACTATGGCTACACCTTC. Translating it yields CASSPRANYGYTF.

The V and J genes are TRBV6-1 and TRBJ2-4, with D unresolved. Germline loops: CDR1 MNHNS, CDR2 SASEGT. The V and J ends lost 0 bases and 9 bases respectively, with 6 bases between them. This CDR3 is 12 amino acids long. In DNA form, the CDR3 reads TGTGCCAGCAGTGAAGCTCGGTCCATTCAGTACTTC. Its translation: CASSEARSIQYF.

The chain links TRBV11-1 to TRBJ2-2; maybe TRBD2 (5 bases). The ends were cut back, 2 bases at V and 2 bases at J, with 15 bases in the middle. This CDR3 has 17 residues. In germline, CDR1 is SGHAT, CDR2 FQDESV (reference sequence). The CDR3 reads CASSLPGLEINTGELFF. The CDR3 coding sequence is TGTGCCAGCAGCTTACCCGGACTCGAAATTAACACCGGGGAGCTGTTTTTT.

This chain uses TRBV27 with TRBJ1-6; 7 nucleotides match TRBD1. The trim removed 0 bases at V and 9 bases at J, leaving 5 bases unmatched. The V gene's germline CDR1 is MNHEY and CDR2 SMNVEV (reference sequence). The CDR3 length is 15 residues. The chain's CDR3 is CASSLSNQGGSPLHF. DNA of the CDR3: TGTGCCAGCAGTTTATCGAACCAGGGGGGTTCACCCCTCCACTTT.

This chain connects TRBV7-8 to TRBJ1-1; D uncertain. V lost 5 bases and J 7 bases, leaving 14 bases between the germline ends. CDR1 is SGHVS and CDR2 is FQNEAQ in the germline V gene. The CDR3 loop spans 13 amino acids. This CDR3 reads CASSAAEDREAFF. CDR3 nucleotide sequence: TGTGCCAGCAGCGCCGCTGAGGACCGTGAAGCTTTCTTT.

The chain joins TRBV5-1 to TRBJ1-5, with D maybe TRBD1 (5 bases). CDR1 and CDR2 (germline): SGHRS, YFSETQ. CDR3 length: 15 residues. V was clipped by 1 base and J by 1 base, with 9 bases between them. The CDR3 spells CASSLSGTSNQPQHF. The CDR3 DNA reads TGCGCCAGCAGCTTGTCGGGGACGAGCAATCAGCCCCAGCATTTT.

The CDR3 DNA follows: TGTGCCAGCAGTAATAGCGGGGGCTCCTACAATGAGCAGTTCTTC. Protein product: CASSNSGGSYNEQFF. The chain is built from TRBV27 and TRBJ2-1; the match to TRBD2 covers 9 bases. V shed 5 bases and J 0 bases; nucleotides not matched to a gene: 2. The CDR3 contains 15 residues. Germline-derived CDR1 and CDR2 are MNHEY and SMNVEV (reference sequence).

CDR3 bases: TGTGCCAGCAGTTCAGCAGATACGCAGTATTTT. This codes for CASSSADTQYF. V and J are TRBV6-5 and TRBJ2-3; no firm D call. The CDR3 has 11 amino acids. V lost 4 bases and J 4 bases, leaving 3 bases between the germline ends. Germline-derived CDR1 and CDR2 are MNHEY and SVGAGI.

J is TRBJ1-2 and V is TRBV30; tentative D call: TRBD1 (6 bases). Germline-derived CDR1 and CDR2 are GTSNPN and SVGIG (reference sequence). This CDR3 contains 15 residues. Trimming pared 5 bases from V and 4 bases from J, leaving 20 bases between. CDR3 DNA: TGTGCCTGGGATACCACAGGGATCTTAAGCTATGGCTACACCTTC. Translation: CAWDTTGILSYGYTF.

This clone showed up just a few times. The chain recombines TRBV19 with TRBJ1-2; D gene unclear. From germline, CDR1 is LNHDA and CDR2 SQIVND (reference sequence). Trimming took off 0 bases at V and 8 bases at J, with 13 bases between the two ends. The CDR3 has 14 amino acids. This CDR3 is CASSIEGRSGGYTF. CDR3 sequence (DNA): TGTGCCAGTAGTATAGAAGGCAGATCAGGAGGCTACACCTTC.